Included here is one T cell receptor beta chain sequence, with context. Antigen specificity is unknown. This specimen belongs to a study of immune cell composition in non-small cell lung cancer. Findings and limits, study-wide: Dominant in vivo tumour-associated clones were not shown to share tumour-reactive sequences.

Profiled with immunoSEQ multiplex PCR; TCRdb holds only in-frame clones, not every one. The sample comprises thousands of clones, about two thirds of which are singletons, and around 11% rests with the top ten. Normal lung was taken at the farthest possible site, at least 3 cm from tumour. Genomic DNA came from frozen unsorted single-cell suspensions. Germline trimming cut 4 bases from V and 6 bases from J; bases unmatched to any gene: 8. The CDR3 has 14 residues. Germline values: CDR1 SGDLS, CDR2 YYNGEE. The sample was non-adjacent lung tissue. The sequence was collected from a human donor with non-small cell lung cancer. V usage is TRBV9 and J usage is TRBJ2-3, with 7 bases identical to TRBD1. CDR3 DNA sequence: TGTGCCAGCAGCCCGTCGGGACAGTGGGATACGCAGTATTTT. Translating gives CASSPSGQWDTQYF.